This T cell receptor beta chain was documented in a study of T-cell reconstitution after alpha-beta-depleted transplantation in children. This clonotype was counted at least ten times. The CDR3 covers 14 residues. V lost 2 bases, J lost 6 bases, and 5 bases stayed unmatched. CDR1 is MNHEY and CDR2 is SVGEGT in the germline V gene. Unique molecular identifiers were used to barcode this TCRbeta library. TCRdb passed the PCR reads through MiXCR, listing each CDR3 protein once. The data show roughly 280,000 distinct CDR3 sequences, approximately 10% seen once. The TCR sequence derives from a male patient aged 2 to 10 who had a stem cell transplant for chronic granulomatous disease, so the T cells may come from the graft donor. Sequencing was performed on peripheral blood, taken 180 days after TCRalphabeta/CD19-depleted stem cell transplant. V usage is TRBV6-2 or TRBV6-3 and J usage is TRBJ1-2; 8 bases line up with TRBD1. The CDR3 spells CASSYAGQANGYTF. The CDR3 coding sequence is TGTGCCAGCAGTTACGCGGGACAGGCAAATGGCTACACCTTC.